This record concerns one T cell receptor beta chain sequence. The data originate from a study of blood T cell repertoires in COVID-19. Study-level background: Nucleic acid was either cDNA or gDNA, and it came from T cells, B-cell-depleted T cells, or PBMCs.

Original processing notes: It was from reference gene primer amplification that nucleated cell counts were estimated. TCRdb's table, derived via immunoSEQ multiplex PCR, lists solely in-frame clones and lacks some. V and J calls and clone size are those listed in that table; D and trimming were worked out from the DNA. The repertoire includes some 150,000 clones, around 87% of them detected once, and about 4.3% sits in the top ten. The origin of this receptor is a woman aged 40 to 50 with acute or convalescent COVID-19. The sample consisted of peripheral blood.

CDR3 nucleotides: TGTGCCAGCAGCGTAGTTGGGCTAGCGGGGGGACCCTACAATGAGCAGTTCTTC. Amino acids: CASSVVGLAGGPYNEQFF. The chain carries TRBV9 and TRBJ2-1, with 11 bases fitting TRBD2. The CDR3 sequence is 18 residues long. The J segment lost 2 bases and the V segment lost 0 bases, leaving 7 bases of the junction unmatched. The germline gives CDR1 SGDLS, CDR2 YYNGEE.